The present T cell receptor (beta chain) was sequenced within a study of T cells after yellow fever vaccination. At the level of the study: Preparation of the low-cell-number fractions used SMART-Seq v4 Ultra Low Input.

5'RACE template switching added a universal primer site and UMIs to TCR cDNA. A single record per CDR3 protein comes from TCRdb applying MiXCR to the 5' RACE reads. The data hold hundreds of thousands of distinct CDR3 sequences, with about 12% observed a single time. Between the trimmed V and J ends, which lost 6 bases and 5 bases, there was a span of 13 bases. Germline V gene data show CDR1 as LGHNA and CDR2 as YSLEER. CDR3 length equals 13 residues. Ten or more counts support this clonotype. The receptor was derived from a man aged 30 to 45 who received the YFV17D yellow fever vaccine. Sequenced here: PBMCs, sampled on the day of the yellow fever booster vaccination. The chain uses TRBV4-3 and TRBJ2-5; D remains unclear. CDR3 residues: CASSGRPAETQYF. For the CDR3, the DNA is TGCGCCAGCAGTGGCCGACCGGCGGAGACCCAGTACTTC.